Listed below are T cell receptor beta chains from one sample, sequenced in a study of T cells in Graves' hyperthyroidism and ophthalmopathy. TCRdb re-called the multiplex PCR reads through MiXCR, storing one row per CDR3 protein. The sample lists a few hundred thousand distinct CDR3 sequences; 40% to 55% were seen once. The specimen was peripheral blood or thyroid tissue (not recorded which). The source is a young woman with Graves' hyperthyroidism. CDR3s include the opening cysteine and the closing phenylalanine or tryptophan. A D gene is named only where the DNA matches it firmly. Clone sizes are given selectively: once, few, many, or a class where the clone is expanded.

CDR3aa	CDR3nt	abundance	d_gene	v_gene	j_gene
CSLGLHQPQHF	TGCAGTTTAGGATTGCATCAGCCCCAGCATTTT	.	.	TRBV20-1	TRBJ1-5
CASSLVGTTQQYF	TGTGCCAGCAGCTTGGTAGGGACTACCCAGCAGTACTTC	.	TRBD2	TRBV7-9	TRBJ2-7
CASSSLSGVFF	TGTGCCAGCAGTAGTCTCTCTGGGGTTTTCTTT	.	.	TRBV2	TRBJ1-1
CATSREGSGRRWETQYF	TGTGCCACCAGCAGAGAGGGTAGCGGGAGGAGGTGGGAGACCCAGTACTTC	.	TRBD2	TRBV15	TRBJ2-5
CASMPGYTEAFF	TGTGCCAGTATGCCAGGGTACACTGAAGCTTTCTTT	.	.	TRBV19	TRBJ1-1
CSGGAGGLSYNEQFF	TGCAGCGGGGGGGCCGGGGGGCTATCCTACAATGAGCAGTTCTTC	once	.	TRBV29-1	TRBJ2-1
CVSSQLLGPRSYGYTF	TGCGTCAGCAGCCAACTTCTCGGGCCGCGTTCCTACGGCTACACCTTC	.	.	TRBV4-1	TRBJ1-2
CASRTAGDQPQHF	TGTGCCAGCAGGACAGCAGGCGATCAGCCCCAGCATTTT	many	.	TRBV6-1	TRBJ1-5
CSARDFKGTGVETQHF	TGCAGTGCTAGAGATTTTAAGGGGACAGGGGTTGAGACCCAGCATTTT	.	TRBD1	TRBV20-1	TRBJ1-5
CASSSYRGTEAFF	TGTGCCAGCAGCTCATACAGGGGAACTGAAGCTTTCTTT	many	TRBD1	TRBV7-6	TRBJ1-1
CASSSRDRAQETQYF	TGTGCTAGCAGCTCACGGGACAGGGCTCAAGAGACCCAGTACTTC	many	TRBD1	TRBV7-7	TRBJ2-5
CASSPPRGDRGRLGGYTF	TGCGCCAGCAGCCCCCCCCGGGGGGACAGGGGGCGCCTAGGAGGCTACACCTTC	.	TRBD1	TRBV4-1	TRBJ1-2
CATSRSDWTYEQYF	TGTGCCACCAGCAGATCGGACTGGACCTACGAGCAGTACTTC	.	.	TRBV15	TRBJ2-7
CASSRGDLTSEKLFF	TGTGCCAGCAGTAGAGGGGATCTGACTAGTGAAAAACTGTTTTTT	.	.	TRBV2	TRBJ1-4
CASSPPTRNSPLHF	TGTGCCAGCAGCCCCCCGACAAGGAATTCACCCCTCCACTTT	once	.	TRBV7-9	TRBJ1-6
CASSLYQGSAFF	TGTGCCAGCAGCTTGTATCAGGGTTCAGCTTTCTTT	many	.	TRBV5-6	TRBJ1-1
CASSPPGYSGPTYEQYF	TGCGCCAGCAGCCCCCCCGGTTATAGCGGGCCTACCTACGAGCAGTACTTC	many	TRBD2	TRBV5-1	TRBJ2-7
CSASSLEGSGYTF	TGCAGTGCCAGCAGCTTAGAGGGCAGCGGCTACACCTTC	.	.	TRBV20-1	TRBJ1-2
CASSGYRDGDYGYTF	TGTGCCAGCAGTGGCTACAGGGACGGCGACTATGGCTACACCTTC	many	.	TRBV6-5	TRBJ1-2
CASSTGDWELFF	TGTGCCAGCAGCACAGGGGATTGGGAGCTGTTTTTT	.	TRBD1	TRBV11-3	TRBJ2-2
CASSLLGGTQYF	TGTGCCAGCAGCTTATTGGGTGGTACGCAGTATTTT	.	.	TRBV7-3	TRBJ2-3
CSAKERGRSYNEQYF	TGCAGTGCGAAAGAGCGGGGTCGCTCCTACAATGAGCAGTACTTC	.	TRBD2	TRBV20-1	TRBJ2-7
CATGSATGETQYF	TGTGCCACCGGTTCCGCAACAGGAGAGACCCAGTACTTC	.	.	TRBV24-1	TRBJ2-5
CASSLVGGSSGYTF	TGTGCCAGCAGCTTAGTTGGAGGGAGTAGTGGCTACACCTTC	many	.	TRBV11-2	TRBJ1-2
CASSYTSGSTYEQYF	TGTGCCAGCAGTTATACTAGCGGGAGCACATACGAGCAGTACTTC	.	TRBD2	TRBV6-5	TRBJ2-7
CASSQAGRGQETQYF	TGTGCCAGTTCACAAGCGGGTCGAGGCCAAGAGACCCAGTACTTC	.	.	TRBV2	TRBJ2-5
CSRSDQYEQYF	TGCAGCCGTTCGGACCAATACGAGCAGTACTTC	.	.	TRBV29-1	TRBJ2-7
CASSLRWTDGNSPLHF	TGTGCCAGCAGCTTAAGGTGGACGGACGGGAATTCACCCCTCCACTTT	many	.	TRBV7-9	TRBJ1-6
CASSPVTGGLGNEQFF	TGTGCCAGCAGCCCCGTGACGGGTGGGTTGGGCAATGAGCAGTTCTTC	few	.	TRBV9	TRBJ2-1
CASSWTSTNEQFF	TGTGCCAGCAGCTGGACTAGCACCAATGAGCAGTTCTTC	.	TRBD2	TRBV7-9	TRBJ2-1
CASSSPRF	TGTGCCAGCAGTAGCCCCCGCTTT	.	.	TRBV12-3/TRBV12-4	TRBJ1-6
CASGLLSTYEQYF	TGTGCTAGTGGTTTGCTCAGTACCTACGAGCAGTACTTC	.	.	TRBV12-5	TRBJ2-7
CASSEHQETQYF	TGTGCCAGTAGTGAACACCAAGAGACCCAGTACTTC	few	.	TRBV19	TRBJ2-5
CSFRQFGGIGYTF	TGCAGCTTCCGACAGTTCGGTGGTATCGGCTACACCTTC	.	.	TRBV29-1	TRBJ1-2
CSVERGAAGEGQYF	TGCAGCGTTGAAAGGGGGGCAGCCGGGGAGGGGCAGTACTTC	.	.	TRBV29-1	TRBJ2-7
CASSLDLGGEQYF	TGTGCCAGCAGCTTAGATCTTGGGGGGGAGCAGTACTTC	many	.	TRBV11-3	TRBJ2-7
CARDSGSYEQYF	TGCGCAAGGGATAGTGGCTCCTACGAGCAGTACTTC	.	.	TRBV10-2	TRBJ2-7
CASSLAYREGGEQFF	TGTGCCAGCAGCTTAGCTTACAGGGAGGGTGGTGAGCAGTTCTTC	.	.	TRBV7-2	TRBJ2-1
CASSDGTSGSSGANVLTF	TGTGCCAGCAGCGATGGGACTAGCGGGAGCTCTGGGGCCAACGTCCTGACTTTC	.	TRBD2	TRBV11-2	TRBJ2-6
CASSPPNSVWKSYEQYF	TGTGCCAGCAGTCCTCCTAACAGTGTTTGGAAGTCCTACGAGCAGTACTTC	.	.	TRBV5-6	TRBJ2-7
CASSLSDRAETQYF	TGTGCCAGCAGCTTGTCGGACAGGGCCGAGACCCAGTACTTC	many	TRBD1	TRBV5-6	TRBJ2-5
CARGYNEQFF	TGTGCCCGGGGCTACAATGAGCAGTTCTTC	few	.	TRBV2	TRBJ2-1
CASRTGDANSPLHF	TGTGCCAGCAGAACTGGGGACGCAAATTCACCCCTCCACTTT	.	.	TRBV7-8	TRBJ1-6
CASSQTGAVSPLHF	TGTGCCAGCAGCCAGACAGGGGCGGTCTCACCCCTCCACTTT	.	TRBD1	TRBV5-5	TRBJ1-6
CASNSAGSLYEQYF	TGTGCCAGCAACTCAGCGGGGTCCCTCTACGAGCAGTACTTC	many	TRBD2	TRBV28	TRBJ2-7
CASSLIKGDGYEQYF	TGTGCCAGCAGCTTAATTAAGGGGGATGGCTACGAGCAGTACTTC	once	.	TRBV7-3	TRBJ2-7
CATSGPRAGGKGTQYF	TGTGCCACCAGTGGACCCCGGGCAGGGGGGAAAGGGACCCAGTACTTC	many	.	TRBV24-1	TRBJ2-5
CASSPLPGLQSDTQYF	TGTGCCAGCAGCCCCCTGCCGGGACTGCAATCAGATACGCAGTATTTT	.	.	TRBV7-9	TRBJ2-3
CASSYLQNSPLHF	TGTGCCAGCAGCTATTTACAAAATTCACCCCTCCACTTT	many	.	TRBV11-3	TRBJ1-6
CSQSWAGGRDEQYF	TGCAGCCAAAGCTGGGCGGGAGGCCGGGACGAGCAGTACTTC	.	TRBD2	TRBV29-1	TRBJ2-7
CASSQGRQARGSPLHF	TGTGCCAGCAGCCAAGGGAGACAGGCGAGGGGTTCACCCCTCCACTTT	many	.	TRBV4-2	TRBJ1-6
CASSSAGTGNNSPLHF	TGTGCCAGCAGCTCCGCTGGGACAGGGAATAATTCACCCCTCCACTTT	many	TRBD1	TRBV7-2	TRBJ1-6
CATPGTGESETQYF	TGTGCCACCCCGGGGACTGGAGAATCGGAGACCCAGTACTTC	few	.	TRBV10-3	TRBJ2-5
CAISVAGEKLFF	TGTGCCATCAGTGTAGCCGGGGAAAAACTGTTTTTT	.	.	TRBV10-3	TRBJ1-4
CAIREPGQTAVGDTQYF	TGTGCCATCAGGGAACCGGGACAAACAGCGGTTGGGGATACGCAGTATTTT	.	.	TRBV10-3	TRBJ2-3
CASSSIQGITEAFF	TGTGCCAGCAGCTCCATACAGGGGATCACTGAAGCTTTCTTT	many	TRBD1	TRBV11-2	TRBJ1-1
CASSFSGGYYNEQFF	TGTGCCAGCAGCTTTTCAGGGGGCTATTACAATGAGCAGTTCTTC	.	TRBD1	TRBV7-2	TRBJ2-1
CASSLSQGHEQYF	TGCGCCAGCAGCTTGTCTCAGGGGCACGAGCAGTACTTC	many	.	TRBV5-1	TRBJ2-7
CASSYEAGNSPLHF	TGTGCCAGCAGTTACGAGGCCGGTAATTCACCCCTCCACTTT	many	.	TRBV6-5	TRBJ1-6
CAISEQGAWTF	TGTGCCATCAGTGAACAGGGGGCTTGGACCTTC	.	TRBD1	TRBV6-6	TRBJ1-2